This TCR beta chain appears in the sequencing data of a study of patients and donors after allogeneic stem cell transplantation. This CDR3 has 14 amino acids. Germline V lookup: CDR1 SGHDN, CDR2 FVKESK. V lost 1 base and J lost 3, with 6 bases in between. There are a few counts of this clonotype. TCRdb re-called the RT-PCR reads with MiXCR, one entry per CDR3 protein. The sample consists of some 880,000 distinct CDR3 sequences, more than 15% of them appearing once. V usage is TRBV14 and J usage is TRBJ2-2; D not certain. Specimen: blood, either unsorted or a sorted T cell fraction (not recorded which). The sequence derives from a human donor who was either an allogeneic HSCT recipient or a stem cell or donor lymphocyte infusion donor (not recorded which). It is not recorded whose cells these are; they may come from a transplant donor. Written as DNA, the CDR3 is TGTGCCAGCAGCCAAGCTCGGTACACCGGGGAGCTGTTTTTT. This gives the protein CASSQARYTGELFF.